The source of this TCR beta chain is a study of shared clonotypes between healthy human individuals. Naive CD4+ cells were CD45RA-selected; the remaining cells were memory. This table comes from immunoSEQ multiplex PCR, and its TCRdb copy is limited to in-frame clones, with some not included. The sample has fewer than 2.5 million clones; roughly 93% are singletons. The CDR3 is 14 residues long. CDR1 SGHTA and CDR2 FQGTGA come from the germline V gene. V was clipped by 5 bases and J by 2 bases, with 12 bases between them. The V and J genes are TRBV7-3 and TRBJ2-5, with D maybe TRBD1 (5 bases). Source material: naive CD4+ T cells from PBMCs. Subset noted: CD45RA+ positively selected. The clonotype comes from a man between 18 and 35 years old in good health. Some clones in this sample may be carry-over from other donors' samples. Here the CDR3 DNA reads TGTGCCAGCAGCCCACTGGGGCGGCAAGAGACCCAGTACTTC. Translating gives CASSPLGRQETQYF.